Described below is a single T cell receptor beta chain sequence and its context. What this receptor recognizes is not known. Per-base qualities were not stored, and no clone one base away is much larger. The data were obtained in a study of blood T cell repertoires in COVID-19 (dated by TCRdb to about 2020). About the investigation overall: Samples from collaborators originated in the United States, Italy and Spain and spanned both the acute and convalescent phases of COVID-19. The dataset comprised deeply sampled blood TCRbeta repertoires from subjects exposed to, actively infected with, or recovered from COVID-19. The samples were drawn from the first 160 participants of the ongoing ImmuneRACE study and from over 950 subjects provided by 6 global collaborators. Where available, HLA class I and class II types were taken from metadata supplied by the sample provider and were not determined by assay-based typing. The prospective study material was composed of cDNA or gDNA derived from T cells, B-cell-depleted T cells, or PBMCs. The repertoires were released in a freely available public database intended as a resource for research on the immune response to SARS-CoV-2. A de-identified subject ID, COVID-19 status, age in years and sex were almost always included in the sample metadata.

In Seattle, one collaborating source enrolled patients while the infection was active and tracked those patients longitudinally over the course of disease. Whole blood was collected in K2EDTA tubes by collaborating institutions according to the institutions' own protocols. For TCRbeta analysis, collaborator samples were shipped as frozen whole blood, as isolated PBMCs, or as DNA extracted from either sample type. Relative to germline, V is 3 bases shorter and J is 4 bases shorter, with 19 bases between their ends. The CDR3 measures 16 amino acids from cysteine to phenylalanine. Of the read, only the CDR3 DNA is kept; its 48 bases are in frame from base 1. CDR1 and CDR2 (SGHTS, YDEGEE) derive from the germline V gene. The full study reports these points: How much clinical and demographic metadata was included differed by source and by participant, and the metadata was provided uncurated.

TCRbeta CDR3 regions were amplified from genomic DNA using the immunoSEQ Assay, a bias-controlled multiplex PCR. The authors processed their data as follows. Within the assay, amplification of reference gene primers was used to estimate how many nucleated cells each sample contained. Sequence reads were collapsed and filtered to measure the absolute abundance of every unique TCRbeta CDR3 rearrangement. For each sample, productive Simpson clonality was calculated as the square root of Simpson's diversity index across productive rearrangements. TCRdb retrieved this table from immuneACCESS and kept in-frame rearrangements only. Not all clones are present; in checked studies, unresolved V genes account for under half, and no reason is known for the remainder. V, J and clone size reflect that table, while D and trimming were determined from the DNA. In this sample the table shows 300,000 to 350,000 clones, 75% to 95% of which occur a single time. 6.8% of the sample comes from the top ten.

The V gene is TRBV5-8 and the J gene is TRBJ1-1; TRBD1 could be the D gene, as 5 bases match. Sequenced: peripheral blood. The receptor's source is a woman under 40 with COVID-19, enrolled during active disease. The CDR3 region reads CASSSVTGSLGTEAFF. The DNA is TGTGCCAGCAGCTCAGTAACAGGTTCCTTGGGCACTGAAGCTTTCTTT.